This TCR beta chain was captured by sequencing in a study of Graves' ophthalmopathy and Graves' hyperthyroidism. CAS ≥3, NOSPECS ≥4, moderate-to-severe activity and duration under 3 months marked donors with ophthalmopathy. Exclusion applied to patients with other autoimmune diseases, uncontrolled infections, pregnancy or lactation. This CDR3 contains 14 residues. V was trimmed by 8 bases and J by 0 bases, leaving 14 bases between them. CDR1 is SNHLY and CDR2 is FYNNEI in the germline V gene. The sequenced template was RNA, covering the TCR beta CDR3 region. First-round RT-PCR with HTBI primers preceded a second-round multiplex PCR. TCRdb re-analysed the multiplex PCR reads in MiXCR, keeping a single row per CDR3 protein. Seen here are about 740,000 distinct CDR3 sequences, 40% observed once, and the top ten hold 44%. Study findings and constraints: Its predictions of ophthalmopathy progression gave the model 70.59% sensitivity and roughly 72% specificity.

About this clonotype: Its antigen remains unknown.

The gene calls are TRBV2 and TRBJ2-7; a weak D match, TRBD1 (6 bases). The sample consisted of peripheral blood. This TCR derives from an adult man with Graves' ophthalmopathy. CDR3 in amino acids: CASSPQDSSYEQYF. In nucleotides, the CDR3 is TGTGCCAGCTCACCACAGGACAGCTCCTACGAGCAGTACTTC.